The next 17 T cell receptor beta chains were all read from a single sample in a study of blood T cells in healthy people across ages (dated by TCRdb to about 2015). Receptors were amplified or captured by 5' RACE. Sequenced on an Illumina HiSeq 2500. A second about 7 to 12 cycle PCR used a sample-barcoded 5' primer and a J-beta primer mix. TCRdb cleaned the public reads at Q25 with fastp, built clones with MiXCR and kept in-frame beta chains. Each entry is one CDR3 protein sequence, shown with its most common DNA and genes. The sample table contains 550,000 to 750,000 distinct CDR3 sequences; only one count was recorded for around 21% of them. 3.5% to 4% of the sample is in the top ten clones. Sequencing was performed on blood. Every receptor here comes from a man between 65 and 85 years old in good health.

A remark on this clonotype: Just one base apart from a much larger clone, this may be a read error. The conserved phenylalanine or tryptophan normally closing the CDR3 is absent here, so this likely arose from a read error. CDR3 sequence reads: CSANHFQTYEQYL. The CDR3, as DNA: TGCAGTGCCAACCACTTCCAGACCTACGAGCAGTACCTC. J is TRBJ2-7 and V is TRBV20-1; D call uncertain. CDR1 DFQATT and CDR2 SNEGSKA come from the germline V gene (reference sequence). V was shortened by 6 bases and J by 2 bases, with 14 bases between the two germline ends. This CDR3 region has 13 residues.

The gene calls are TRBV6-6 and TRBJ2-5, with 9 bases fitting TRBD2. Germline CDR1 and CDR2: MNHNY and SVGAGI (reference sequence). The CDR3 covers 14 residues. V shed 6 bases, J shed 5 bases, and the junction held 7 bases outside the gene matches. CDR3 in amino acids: CASRNLAGAETQYF. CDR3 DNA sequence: TGTGCCAGCAGGAACTTAGCGGGAGCGGAGACCCAGTACTTC.

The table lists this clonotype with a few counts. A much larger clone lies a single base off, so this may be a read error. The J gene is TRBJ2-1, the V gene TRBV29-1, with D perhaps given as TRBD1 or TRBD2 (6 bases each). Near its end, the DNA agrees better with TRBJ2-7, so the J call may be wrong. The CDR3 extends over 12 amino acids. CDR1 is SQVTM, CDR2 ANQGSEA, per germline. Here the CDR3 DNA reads TGCAGCGTTCGTTTAGGGGGGAGCAAGCAGTACTTC. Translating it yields CSVRLGGSKQYF.

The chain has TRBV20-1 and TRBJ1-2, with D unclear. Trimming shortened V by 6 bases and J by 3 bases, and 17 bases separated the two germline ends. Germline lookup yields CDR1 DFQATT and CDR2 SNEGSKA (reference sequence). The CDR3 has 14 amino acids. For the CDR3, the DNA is TGCAGTGCGCGGGCCCGTAGATTCGACTATGGCTACACCTTC. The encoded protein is CSARARRFDYGYTF.

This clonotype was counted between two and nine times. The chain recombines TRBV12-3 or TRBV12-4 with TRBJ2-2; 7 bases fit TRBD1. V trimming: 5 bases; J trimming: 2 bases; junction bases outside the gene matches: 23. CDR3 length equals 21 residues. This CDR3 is CASSTAGQQGTGPTNTGELFF. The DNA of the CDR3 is TGTGCCAGCAGTACCGCCGGACAACAGGGGACGGGACCAACTAACACCGGGGAGCTGTTTTTT.

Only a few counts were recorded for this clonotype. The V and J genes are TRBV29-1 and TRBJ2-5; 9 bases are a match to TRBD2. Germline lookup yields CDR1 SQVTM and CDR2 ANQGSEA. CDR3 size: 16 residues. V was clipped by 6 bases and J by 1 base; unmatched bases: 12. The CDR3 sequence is CSVLPPPGLAQETQYF. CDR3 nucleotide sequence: TGCAGCGTCCTCCCCCCCCCGGGACTAGCCCAAGAGACCCAGTACTTC. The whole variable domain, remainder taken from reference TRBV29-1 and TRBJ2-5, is SAVISQKPSRDICQRGTSLTIQCQVDSQVTMMFWYRQQPGQSLTLIATANQGSEATYESGFVIDKFPISRPNLTFSTLTVSNMSPEDSSIYLCSVLPPPGLAQETQYFGPGTRLLVL.

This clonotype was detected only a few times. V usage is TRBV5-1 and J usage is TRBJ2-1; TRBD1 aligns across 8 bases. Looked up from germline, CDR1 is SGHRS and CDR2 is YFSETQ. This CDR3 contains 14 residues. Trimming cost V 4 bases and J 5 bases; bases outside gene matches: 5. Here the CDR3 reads CASSRTGPNNEQFF. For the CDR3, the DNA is TGCGCCAGCAGCCGGACAGGGCCAAACAATGAGCAGTTCTTC.

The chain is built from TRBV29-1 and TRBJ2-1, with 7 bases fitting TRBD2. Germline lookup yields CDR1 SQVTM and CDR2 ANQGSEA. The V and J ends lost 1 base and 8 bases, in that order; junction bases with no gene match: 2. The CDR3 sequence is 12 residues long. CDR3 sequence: CSVEGGGDEQFF. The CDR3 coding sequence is TGCAGCGTTGAAGGGGGAGGGGATGAGCAGTTCTTC.

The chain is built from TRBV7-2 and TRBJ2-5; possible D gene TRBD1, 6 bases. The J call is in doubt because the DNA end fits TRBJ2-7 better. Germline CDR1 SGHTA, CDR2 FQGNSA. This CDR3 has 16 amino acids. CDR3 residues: CASSLGGTLVSYEQYF. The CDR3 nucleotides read TGTGCCAGCAGCTTAGGGGGGACACTCGTCTCCTACGAGCAGTACTTC.

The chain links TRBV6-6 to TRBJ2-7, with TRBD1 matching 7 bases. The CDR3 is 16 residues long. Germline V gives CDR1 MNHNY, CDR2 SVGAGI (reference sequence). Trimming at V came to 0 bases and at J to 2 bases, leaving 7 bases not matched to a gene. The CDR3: CASSYSTGQVAYEQYF. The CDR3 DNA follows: TGTGCCAGCAGTTACTCGACAGGACAGGTAGCCTACGAGCAGTACTTC.

In nucleotides, the CDR3 is TGCGCCAGCAGCTTGTACAGCGCGAACACTGAAGCTTTCTTT. Translating it yields CASSLYSANTEAFF. The V gene is TRBV5-1, the J gene TRBJ1-1; D is unresolved. Germline loops: CDR1 SGHRS, CDR2 YFSETQ. This CDR3 has 14 amino acids. Between the trimmed V and J ends, which lost 1 base and 1 base, there was a span of 8 bases. The variable domain in full, with the rest retrieved from reference TRBV5-1 and TRBJ1-1, is KAGVTQTPRYLIKTRGQQVTLSCSPISGHRSVSWYQQTPGQGLQFLFEYFSETQRNKGNFPGRFSGRQFSNSRSEMNVSTLELGDSALYLCASSLYSANTEAFFGQGTRLTVV.

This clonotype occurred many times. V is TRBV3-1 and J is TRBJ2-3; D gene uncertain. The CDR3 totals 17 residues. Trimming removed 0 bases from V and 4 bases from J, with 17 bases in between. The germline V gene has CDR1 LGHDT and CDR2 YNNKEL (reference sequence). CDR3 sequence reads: CASSQDGGHPLADTQYF. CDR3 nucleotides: TGTGCCAGCAGCCAAGACGGCGGCCACCCGTTGGCAGATACGCAGTATTTT.

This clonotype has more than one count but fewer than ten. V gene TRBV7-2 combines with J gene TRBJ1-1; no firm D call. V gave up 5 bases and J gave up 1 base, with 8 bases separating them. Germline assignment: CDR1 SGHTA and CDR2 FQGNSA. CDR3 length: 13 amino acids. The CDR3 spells CASSPQQNTEAFF. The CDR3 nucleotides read TGTGCCAGCAGCCCACAGCAGAACACTGAAGCTTTCTTT.

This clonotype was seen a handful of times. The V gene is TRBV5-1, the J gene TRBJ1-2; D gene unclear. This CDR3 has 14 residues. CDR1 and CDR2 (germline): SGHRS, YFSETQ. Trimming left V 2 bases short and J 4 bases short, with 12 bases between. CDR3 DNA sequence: TGCGCCAGCAGCTTCGGCCCGTCTGGCTATGGCTACACCTTC. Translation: CASSFGPSGYGYTF.

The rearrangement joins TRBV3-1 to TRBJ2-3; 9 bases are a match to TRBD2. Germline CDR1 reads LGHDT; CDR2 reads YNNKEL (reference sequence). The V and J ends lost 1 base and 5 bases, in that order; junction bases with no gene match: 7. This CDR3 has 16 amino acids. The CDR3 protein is CASSQGLAGGKDTQYF. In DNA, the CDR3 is TGTGCCAGCAGCCAAGGACTGGCGGGAGGGAAAGATACGCAGTATTTT.

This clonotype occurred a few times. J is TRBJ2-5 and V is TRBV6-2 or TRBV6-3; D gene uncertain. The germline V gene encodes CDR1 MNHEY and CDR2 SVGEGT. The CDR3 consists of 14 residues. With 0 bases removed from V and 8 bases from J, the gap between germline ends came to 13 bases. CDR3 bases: TGTGCCAGCAGTTACTCTTTGCTGAGAGGAACCCAGTACTTC. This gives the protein CASSYSLLRGTQYF.

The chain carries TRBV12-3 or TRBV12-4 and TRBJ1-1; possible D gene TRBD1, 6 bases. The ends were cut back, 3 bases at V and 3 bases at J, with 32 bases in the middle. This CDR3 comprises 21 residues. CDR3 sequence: CASSFSLGLRGARGGDTEAFF. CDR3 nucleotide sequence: TGTGCCAGCAGTTTTTCTCTTGGGCTCCGCGGGGCAAGAGGGGGTGACACTGAAGCTTTCTTT.